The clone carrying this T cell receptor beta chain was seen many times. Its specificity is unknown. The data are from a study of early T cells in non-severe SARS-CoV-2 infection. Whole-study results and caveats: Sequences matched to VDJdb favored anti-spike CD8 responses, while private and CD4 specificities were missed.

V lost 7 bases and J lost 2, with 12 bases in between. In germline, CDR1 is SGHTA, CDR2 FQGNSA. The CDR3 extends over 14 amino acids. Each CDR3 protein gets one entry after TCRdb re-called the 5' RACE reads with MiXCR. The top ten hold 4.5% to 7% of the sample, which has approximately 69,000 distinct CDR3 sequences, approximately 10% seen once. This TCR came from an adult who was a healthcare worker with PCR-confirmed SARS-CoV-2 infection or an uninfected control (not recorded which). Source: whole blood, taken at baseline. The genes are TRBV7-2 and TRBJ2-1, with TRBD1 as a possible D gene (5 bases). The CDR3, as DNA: TGTGCCAGCACCCAAGGGGTAGCCTACAATGAGCAGTTCTTC. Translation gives CASTQGVAYNEQFF. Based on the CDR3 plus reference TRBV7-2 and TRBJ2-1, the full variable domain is GAGVSQSPSNKVTEKGKDVELRCDPISGHTALYWYRQSLGQGLEFLIYFQGNSAPDKSGLPSDRFSAERTGGSVSTLTIQRTQQEDSAVYLCASTQGVAYNEQFFGPGTRLTVL.